The rows below give T cell receptor beta chains drawn from one sample of a study of blood T cell repertoires in COVID-19. Repertoires were generated with immunoSEQ multiplex PCR, while TCRdb's copy carries only in-frame clones and drops some. The sample gives around 310,000 clones, about 91% of which show up once; about 9.5% is in the top ten. Material: PBMCs or T cells enriched from blood (not recorded which). These receptors were collected from a woman between 40 and 55 years old who had recovered from COVID-19. The CDR3 runs from the conserved cysteine through the conserved F or W. A D gene is named only where the DNA matches it firmly. Rows give clone size only sometimes, using once, few, many, or a class for an expanded clone.

clone size: few; V gene: TRBV5-4; J gene: TRBJ1-3; D gene: .; CDR3 protein: CASSSRGMSSGNTIYF; CDR3 DNA: TGTGCCAGCAGCTCGAGAGGAATGAGCTCTGGAAACACCATATATTTT
clone size: once; V gene: TRBV9; J gene: TRBJ1-5; D gene: TRBD1; CDR3 protein: CASSLGTGNQPQHF; CDR3 DNA: TGTGCCAGCAGCCTCGGGACAGGTAATCAGCCCCAGCATTTT
clone size: .; V gene: TRBV19; J gene: TRBJ1-2; D gene: .; CDR3 protein: CASSRDEGVNYGYTF; CDR3 DNA: TGTGCCAGTAGTAGAGATGAAGGGGTGAACTATGGCTACACCTTC
clone size: .; V gene: TRBV7-2; J gene: TRBJ1-4; D gene: .; CDR3 protein: CASSRGGGNEKLFF; CDR3 DNA: TGTGCCAGCAGCCGCGGGGGGGGTAATGAAAAACTGTTTTTT
clone size: few; V gene: TRBV28; J gene: TRBJ2-3; D gene: TRBD2; CDR3 protein: CASRVTSGSTDTQYF; CDR3 DNA: TGTGCCAGCAGGGTTACTAGCGGAAGCACAGATACGCAGTATTTT
clone size: .; V gene: TRBV7-3; J gene: TRBJ2-2; D gene: .; CDR3 protein: CASSEEAGAITGELFF; CDR3 DNA: TGTGCCAGCAGCGAGGAGGCGGGGGCGATCACCGGGGAGCTGTTTTTT
clone size: .; V gene: TRBV18; J gene: TRBJ1-6; D gene: .; CDR3 protein: CASSPPRTSYSPLHF; CDR3 DNA: TGTGCCAGCTCACCACCCCGGACTTCCTATTCACCCCTCCACTTT
clone size: .; V gene: TRBV24-1; J gene: TRBJ2-1; D gene: TRBD1; CDR3 protein: CATSDRQGWQDNEQFF; CDR3 DNA: TGTGCCACCAGTGATAGACAGGGTTGGCAGGATAATGAGCAGTTCTTC
clone size: .; V gene: TRBV24-1; J gene: TRBJ2-5; D gene: .; CDR3 protein: CATSDLGSGQETQYF; CDR3 DNA: TGTGCCACCAGTGATTTGGGGAGCGGTCAAGAGACCCAGTACTTC
clone size: .; V gene: TRBV9; J gene: TRBJ1-2; D gene: TRBD1; CDR3 protein: CASSARDRAWGYTF; CDR3 DNA: TGTGCCAGCAGCGCCCGGGACAGGGCGTGGGGCTACACCTTC
clone size: .; V gene: TRBV11-3; J gene: TRBJ2-7; D gene: TRBD2; CDR3 protein: CASSPPAGGYEQYF; CDR3 DNA: TGTGCCAGCAGCCCCCCAGCGGGAGGCTACGAGCAGTACTTC
clone size: .; V gene: TRBV27; J gene: TRBJ2-7; D gene: TRBD2; CDR3 protein: CASSLSRASGSYEQYF; CDR3 DNA: TGTGCCAGCAGTTTATCGAGGGCTAGCGGGAGCTACGAGCAGTACTTC
clone size: .; V gene: TRBV7-3; J gene: TRBJ1-1; D gene: .; CDR3 protein: CASSFGPSGVSEAFF; CDR3 DNA: TGTGCCAGCAGCTTCGGGCCGTCGGGAGTAAGTGAAGCTTTCTTT
clone size: .; V gene: TRBV9; J gene: TRBJ2-5; D gene: TRBD1; CDR3 protein: CASTPHRGQETQYF; CDR3 DNA: TGTGCCAGCACCCCGCACAGGGGACAAGAGACCCAGTACTTC
clone size: .; V gene: TRBV15; J gene: TRBJ1-5; D gene: .; CDR3 protein: CATSRDRDSNQPQHF; CDR3 DNA: TGTGCCACCAGCAGGGACAGAGATAGCAATCAGCCCCAGCATTTT
clone size: .; V gene: TRBV5-1; J gene: TRBJ2-3; D gene: TRBD2; CDR3 protein: CASSLARIAGSDTQYF; CDR3 DNA: TGCGCCAGCAGCTTGGCCAGGATAGCGGGATCAGATACGCAGTATTTT
clone size: .; V gene: TRBV28; J gene: TRBJ1-5; D gene: .; CDR3 protein: CASESGNYQPQHF; CDR3 DNA: TGTGCCAGCGAATCGGGGAATTATCAGCCCCAGCATTTT
clone size: .; V gene: TRBV28; J gene: TRBJ2-3; D gene: TRBD2; CDR3 protein: CASSPLGGRGLTDTQYF; CDR3 DNA: TGTGCCAGCAGTCCCCTGGGGGGGAGAGGCCTCACAGATACGCAGTATTTT
clone size: .; V gene: TRBV7-6; J gene: TRBJ2-1; D gene: .; CDR3 protein: CASSLAGGLRNEQFF; CDR3 DNA: TGTGCCAGCAGCTTAGCGGGGGGACTCCGGAATGAGCAGTTCTTC
clone size: .; V gene: TRBV9; J gene: TRBJ2-7; D gene: .; CDR3 protein: CASSLEDGRAYEQYF; CDR3 DNA: TGTGCCAGCAGCCTAGAGGATGGGAGAGCCTACGAGCAGTACTTC
clone size: .; V gene: TRBV7-3; J gene: TRBJ2-2; D gene: .; CDR3 protein: CASSAGTITGELFF; CDR3 DNA: TGTGCCAGCTCTGCCGGGACAATCACCGGGGAGCTGTTTTTT
clone size: .; V gene: TRBV27; J gene: TRBJ2-7; D gene: .; CDR3 protein: CASSLQGLYEQYF; CDR3 DNA: TGTGCCAGCAGTTTACAGGGGTTGTACGAGCAGTACTTC
clone size: .; V gene: TRBV9; J gene: TRBJ2-1; D gene: TRBD2; CDR3 protein: CASSGGSGEHEQFF; CDR3 DNA: TGTGCCAGCAGCGGCGGTAGCGGGGAACATGAGCAGTTCTTC
clone size: .; V gene: TRBV7-2; J gene: TRBJ2-7; D gene: .; CDR3 protein: CASSSQGQGYEQYF; CDR3 DNA: TGTGCCAGCAGTAGCCAGGGGCAGGGCTACGAGCAGTACTTC
clone size: .; V gene: TRBV27; J gene: TRBJ2-7; D gene: .; CDR3 protein: CASRPDEQYF; CDR3 DNA: TGTGCCAGCCGTCCCGACGAGCAGTACTTC
clone size: .; V gene: TRBV27; J gene: TRBJ2-5; D gene: .; CDR3 protein: CASSPGGRRRETQYF; CDR3 DNA: TGTGCCAGCAGTCCCGGTGGAAGACGGAGGGAGACCCAGTACTTC
clone size: .; V gene: TRBV18; J gene: TRBJ1-3; D gene: TRBD1; CDR3 protein: CASSPPGQGGNTIYF; CDR3 DNA: TGTGCCAGCTCACCACCCGGACAGGGGGGAAACACCATATATTTT
clone size: .; V gene: TRBV11-2; J gene: TRBJ2-7; D gene: TRBD1; CDR3 protein: CASSLPGTGTYEQYF; CDR3 DNA: TGTGCCAGCAGCTTACCCGGGACAGGGACCTACGAGCAGTACTTC
clone size: .; V gene: TRBV14; J gene: TRBJ2-7; D gene: .; CDR3 protein: CASSQALGPYEQYF; CDR3 DNA: TGTGCCAGCAGCCAAGCTTTGGGGCCCTACGAGCAGTACTTC
clone size: .; V gene: TRBV7-6; J gene: TRBJ1-2; D gene: TRBD1; CDR3 protein: CASSLRSLQGRNYGYTF; CDR3 DNA: TGTGCCAGCAGTTTAAGGTCCCTACAGGGGAGGAACTATGGCTACACCTTC
clone size: .; V gene: TRBV28; J gene: TRBJ2-7; D gene: .; CDR3 protein: CASSLAGPTYEQYF; CDR3 DNA: TGTGCCAGCAGTTTAGCGGGCCCGACCTACGAGCAGTACTTC
clone size: once; V gene: TRBV28; J gene: TRBJ1-1; D gene: .; CDR3 protein: CATQGSTEAFF; CDR3 DNA: TGTGCCACTCAGGGGTCCACTGAAGCTTTCTTT
clone size: .; V gene: TRBV12-3/TRBV12-4; J gene: TRBJ2-7; D gene: .; CDR3 protein: CASSRDIKDEQYF; CDR3 DNA: TGTGCCAGCAGCCGGGACATCAAAGACGAGCAGTACTTC
clone size: .; V gene: TRBV27; J gene: TRBJ2-5; D gene: TRBD2; CDR3 protein: CATREGRGGGHVTQYF; CDR3 DNA: TGTGCCACCAGGGAGGGTCGCGGGGGGGGCCACGTGACCCAGTACTTC
clone size: .; V gene: TRBV27; J gene: TRBJ1-2; D gene: .; CDR3 protein: CASSPAGLHGYTF; CDR3 DNA: TGTGCCAGCAGTCCTGCAGGGCTCCATGGCTACACCTTC
clone size: .; V gene: TRBV2; J gene: TRBJ1-4; D gene: .; CDR3 protein: CASAGTQGFGEKLFF; CDR3 DNA: TGTGCCAGCGCGGGGACTCAGGGTTTCGGTGAAAAACTGTTTTTT
clone size: few; V gene: TRBV7-6; J gene: TRBJ2-7; D gene: .; CDR3 protein: CASSLVGDRRSYEQYF; CDR3 DNA: TGTGCCAGCAGCTTAGTAGGAGACAGGCGATCCTACGAGCAGTACTTC
clone size: .; V gene: TRBV7-3; J gene: TRBJ2-3; D gene: .; CDR3 protein: CASSPGFDTQYF; CDR3 DNA: TGTGCCAGCAGCCCGGGTTTCGATACGCAGTATTTT
clone size: .; V gene: TRBV9; J gene: TRBJ1-3; D gene: .; CDR3 protein: CASSVGWGGDTIYF; CDR3 DNA: TGTGCCAGCAGCGTAGGGTGGGGGGGAGACACCATATATTTT
clone size: .; V gene: TRBV24-1; J gene: TRBJ2-2; D gene: TRBD1; CDR3 protein: CATSPKGTGHTGELFF; CDR3 DNA: TGTGCCACCAGTCCCAAGGGGACAGGGCACACCGGGGAGCTGTTTTTT
clone size: .; V gene: TRBV7-9; J gene: TRBJ2-7; D gene: .; CDR3 protein: CASSGGEDSYEQYF; CDR3 DNA: TGTGCCAGCAGCGGAGGGGAGGACTCCTACGAGCAGTACTTC
clone size: .; V gene: TRBV20-1; J gene: TRBJ2-3; D gene: TRBD1; CDR3 protein: CSASRGQGATDTQYF; CDR3 DNA: TGCAGTGCTAGTCGCGGGCAGGGGGCCACAGATACGCAGTATTTT
clone size: .; V gene: TRBV25-1; J gene: TRBJ2-7; D gene: .; CDR3 protein: CASSPSAWAKGPSYEQYF; CDR3 DNA: TGTGCCAGCAGTCCCTCTGCCTGGGCCAAGGGGCCCTCCTACGAGCAGTACTTC
clone size: .; V gene: TRBV5-4; J gene: TRBJ2-5; D gene: .; CDR3 protein: CASSGGAETQYF; CDR3 DNA: TGTGCCAGCAGTGGGGGGGCGGAGACCCAGTACTTC
clone size: .; V gene: TRBV4-3; J gene: TRBJ1-2; D gene: TRBD1; CDR3 protein: CASSQVQGANGYTF; CDR3 DNA: TGCGCCAGCAGCCAAGTCCAGGGGGCGAATGGCTACACCTTC